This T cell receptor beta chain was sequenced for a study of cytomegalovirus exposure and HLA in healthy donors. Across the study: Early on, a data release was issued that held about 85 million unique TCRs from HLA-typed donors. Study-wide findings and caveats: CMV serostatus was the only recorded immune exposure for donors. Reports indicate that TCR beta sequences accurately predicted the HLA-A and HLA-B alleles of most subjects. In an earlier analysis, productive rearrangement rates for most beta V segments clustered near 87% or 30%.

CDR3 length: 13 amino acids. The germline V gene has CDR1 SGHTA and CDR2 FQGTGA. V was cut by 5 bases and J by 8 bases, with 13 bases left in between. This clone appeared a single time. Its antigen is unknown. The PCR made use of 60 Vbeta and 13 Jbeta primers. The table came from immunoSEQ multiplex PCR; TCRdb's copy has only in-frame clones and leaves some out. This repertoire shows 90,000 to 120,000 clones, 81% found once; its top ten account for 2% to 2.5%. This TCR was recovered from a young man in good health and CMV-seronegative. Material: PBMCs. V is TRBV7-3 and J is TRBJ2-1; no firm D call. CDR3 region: CASSPKSGHEQFF. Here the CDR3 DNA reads TGTGCCAGCAGCCCAAAGTCGGGTCATGAGCAGTTCTTC.